The entry below gives a single T cell receptor beta chain sequence along with its context. Allocation to cohorts depended on clinical history reported by the participants. Cohort 3 donors were reported recovered after two negative PCRs, clearance, or symptom resolution. Germline V gene lookup returns CDR1 SNHLY and CDR2 FYNNEI. V gave up 0 bases and J gave up 5 bases, with 10 bases separating them. The CDR3 covers 14 residues. This sample stems from a study of blood T cell repertoires in COVID-19. On the study more broadly: Collection of acute and convalescent COVID-19 samples took place in the United States, Italy and Spain. In each case, the material was cDNA or gDNA derived from T cells, B-cell-depleted T cells, or PBMCs.

Assay: immunoSEQ multiplex PCR; the TCRdb copy retains only in-frame clones and omits some. The sample lists approximately 470,000 clones; roughly 87% were seen once. The V gene is TRBV2, the J gene TRBJ1-2, with a possible D match to TRBD1 (6 bases). Sequenced input: PBMCs or T cells enriched from blood (not recorded which). The TCR comes from a woman younger than 30 who had recovered from COVID-19. The CDR3 sequence: CASSEAGGHYGYTF. The DNA of the CDR3 is TGTGCCAGCAGTGAAGCAGGGGGACATTATGGCTACACCTTC.